The 10 T cell receptor beta chains reported below all come from one sample, sequenced in a study of shared clonotypes between healthy human individuals. TCRdb's copy holds only in-frame clones and misses some; the assay was immunoSEQ multiplex PCR. The data show nearly 1,000,000 clones, more than 75% seen once. The sample consisted of memory CD4+ T cells sorted from blood. The subset was: CD45RA-negative fraction. These receptors originate from a man between 18 and 35 years old in good health.

The chain has TRBV10-3 and TRBJ1-1; D may be TRBD1 (5 bases). V dropped 2 bases and J dropped 3 bases, with 7 bases sitting between them. The CDR3 covers 13 residues. The V gene's germline CDR1 is ENHRY and CDR2 SYGVKD. The CDR3 sequence is CAISERGDTEAFF. The CDR3 nucleotides are TGTGCCATCAGTGAGAGAGGGGACACTGAAGCTTTCTTT.

The V gene is TRBV5-1, the J gene TRBJ2-5; 8 bases line up with TRBD1. The CDR3 runs 14 residues. Germline V CDR1 and CDR2: SGHRS, YFSETQ. The junction had 1 base not matched to a gene; V was cut back by 0 bases and J by 3 bases. In nucleotides, the CDR3 is TGCGCCAGCAGCTTGGAGACAGGGGAAGAGACCCAGTACTTC. This gives the protein CASSLETGEETQYF.

V is TRBV6-1 and J is TRBJ2-4; D perhaps matches TRBD1 (5 bases). The ends were cut back, 0 bases at V and 3 bases at J, with 9 bases in the middle. CDR3 length equals 15 residues. Germline V gene sequence: CDR1 MNHNS, CDR2 SASEGT. CDR3 nucleotides: TGTGCCAGCAGTGAAGCGCCTCAGGGCAAAAACATTCAGTACTTC. This translates into CASSEAPQGKNIQYF.

The CDR3 loop is CASSLSGGSFYEQYF. The CDR3 DNA is TGTGCCAGCAGCTTATCCGGGGGGTCTTTCTACGAGCAGTACTTC. This chain links TRBV7-2 with TRBJ2-5; 7 positions agree with TRBD2. Near its end, the DNA agrees better with TRBJ2-7, so the J call may be wrong. Germline V gives CDR1 SGHTA, CDR2 FQGNSA. The CDR3 spans 15 residues.

The chain has TRBV23-1 and TRBJ2-7, with D perhaps TRBD1 (6 bases). TRBV23-1 carries the ORF label, with uncertain function. The CDR3 consists of 10 residues. Trimming took off 7 bases at V and 5 bases at J, with 6 bases between the two ends. The CDR3: CASTGDEQYF. CDR3 DNA sequence: TGCGCCAGCACAGGGGACGAGCAGTACTTC.

The rearrangement links TRBV5-4 to TRBJ2-3, with D perhaps TRBD2 (7 bases). The germline V and J ends were trimmed by 5 bases and 3 bases, with 16 bases remaining between them. Germline V CDR1 and CDR2: SGHNT, YYREEE (reference sequence). The CDR3 runs to 15 residues. DNA of the CDR3: TGTGCCAGCAGGGGAGGGGGAGGGCCGACAGATACGCAGTATTTT. This encodes CASRGGGGPTDTQYF. Full variable domain (rest looked up from reference TRBV5-4 and TRBJ2-3): ETGVTQSPTHLIKTRGQQVTLRCSSQSGHNTVSWYQQALGQGPQFIFQYYREEENGRGNFPPRFSGLQFPNYSSELNVNALELDDSALYLCASRGGGGPTDTQYFGPGTRLTVL.

This sequence joins TRBV6-1 and TRBJ2-7, with a weak D call TRBD1 (5 bases). The CDR3 is made up of 11 amino acids. Looked up from germline, CDR1 is MNHNS and CDR2 is SASEGT. V was clipped by 6 bases and J by 7 bases, with 10 bases between them. The CDR3 loop reads CASRLQGEQYF. The CDR3 DNA follows: TGTGCCAGCAGACTCCAGGGTGAGCAGTACTTC.

A single count supports this clone. This rearrangement joins TRBV6-6 to TRBJ1-5; D unresolved. CDR1 and CDR2 (germline): MNHNY, SVGAGI (reference sequence). This CDR3 has 13 amino acids. CDR3 sequence (DNA): TGTGCAAACGGGAGGGAAAGCAATCAGCCCCAGCATTTT. The encoded protein is CANGRESNQPQHF.

The chain carries TRBV30 and TRBJ2-2; possible D gene TRBD2, 6 bases. Germline-derived CDR1 and CDR2 are GTSNPN and SVGIG (reference sequence). Trimming stripped 0 bases from V and 6 bases from J, with 11 bases between. This CDR3 region has 14 residues. The CDR3 reads CAWSVRGWSGELFF. DNA of the CDR3: TGTGCCTGGAGTGTACGGGGGTGGTCCGGGGAGCTGTTTTTT.

The rearrangement links TRBV6-6 to TRBJ2-7, with 7 bases lining up with TRBD1. The trim removed 2 bases at V and 2 bases at J, leaving 3 bases unmatched. The V gene's germline CDR1 is MNHNY and CDR2 SVGAGI (reference sequence). This CDR3 is 14 amino acids long. In DNA form, the CDR3 reads TGTGCCAGCAGTTACGGGGACAGAACCTACGAGCAGTACTTC. It specifies CASSYGDRTYEQYF.